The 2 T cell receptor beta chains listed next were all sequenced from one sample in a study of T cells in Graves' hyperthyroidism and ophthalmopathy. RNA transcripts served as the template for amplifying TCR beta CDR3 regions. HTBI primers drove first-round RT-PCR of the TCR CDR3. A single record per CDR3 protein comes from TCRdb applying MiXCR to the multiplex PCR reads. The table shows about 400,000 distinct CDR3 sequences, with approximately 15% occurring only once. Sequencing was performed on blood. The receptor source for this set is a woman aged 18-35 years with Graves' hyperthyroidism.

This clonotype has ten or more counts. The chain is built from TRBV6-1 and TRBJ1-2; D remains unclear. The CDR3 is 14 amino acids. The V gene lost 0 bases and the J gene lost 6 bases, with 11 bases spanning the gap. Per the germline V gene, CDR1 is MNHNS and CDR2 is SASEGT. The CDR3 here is CASSEARGLNGYTF. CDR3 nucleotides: TGTGCCAGCAGTGAAGCGCGAGGGCTGAATGGCTACACCTTC.

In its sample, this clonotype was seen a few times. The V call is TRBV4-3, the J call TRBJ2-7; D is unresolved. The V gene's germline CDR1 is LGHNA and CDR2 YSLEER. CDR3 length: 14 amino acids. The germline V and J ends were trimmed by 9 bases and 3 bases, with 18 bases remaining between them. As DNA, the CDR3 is TGCGCCAGTAGTTATAGCAGACCGAACTACGAGCAGTACTTC. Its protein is CASSYSRPNYEQYF.